This T cell receptor (beta chain) was retrieved from a study of blood T cell repertoires in COVID-19. Study information: COVID-19 samples collected from the United States, Italy and Spain covered acute and convalescent phases. Sample material is recorded as cDNA or gDNA derived from T cells, B-cell-depleted T cells, or PBMCs.

Patients in Seattle were enrolled during active infection, then followed longitudinally. In the source study's methods: Amplification of reference gene primers provided the estimated nucleated cell counts. The data were produced by immunoSEQ multiplex PCR, yet TCRdb's version contains in-frame clones alone and is incomplete. The V and J calls and clone size are taken from that table; D and trimming were inferred from the DNA. The profile shows about 330,000 clones, over 80% of them singletons. With V trimmed by 4 bases and J by 13 bases, 18 bases remained unmatched. The CDR3 is 16 amino acids. Germline-derived CDR1 and CDR2 are SEHNR and FQNEAQ (reference sequence).

The sequence came from a man aged 25-45 years with COVID-19, enrolled during active disease. The V call is TRBV7-9, the J call TRBJ2-1; TRBD1 aligns across 8 bases. The sequenced sample consisted of peripheral blood. CDR3 amino acids: CASSYLEGAGGSEQFF. The DNA of the CDR3 is TGTGCCAGCAGCTACCTTGAAGGGGCAGGGGGCTCGGAACAGTTCTTC.